These 14 T cell receptor beta chains were sequenced from one sample in a study of T-cell reconstitution after alpha-beta-depleted transplantation in children. As it was prepared, the TCRbeta library received unique molecular identifiers. TCRdb itself ran the PCR reads through MiXCR, one entry per CDR3 protein. The repertoire holds around 370,000 distinct CDR3 sequences, with approximately 10% as singletons. Sequences were derived from PBMCs from the stem cell graft donor, sampled from the stem cell graft. These receptors were obtained from a human donor who donated a stem cell graft to a child with acute lymphoblastic leukemia.

This rearrangement joins TRBV20-1 to TRBJ2-2, with unresolved D. Germline V gene sequence: CDR1 DFQATT, CDR2 SNEGSKA (reference sequence). This CDR3 contains 16 residues. V shed 1 base and J shed 0 bases, with 12 bases lying between them. The CDR3 loop is CSARVVDRANTGELFF. CDR3 nucleotide sequence: TGCAGTGCTAGAGTGGTTGACCGGGCGAACACCGGGGAGCTGTTTTTT.

The sample holds a few counts of this clonotype. The chain uses TRBV7-6 and TRBJ2-2, with 10 bases fitting TRBD2. The CDR3 spans 16 residues. V shed 3 bases, J shed 6 bases, and the junction held 7 bases outside the gene matches. CDR1 and CDR2 (germline): SGHVS, FNYEAQ. The CDR3 bases are TGTGCCAGCAGCTTCCAGGGGCTAGCGGGAGCCGGGGAGCTGTTTTTT. Translated: CASSFQGLAGAGELFF.

This clonotype was observed many times. This chain joins TRBV20-1 and TRBJ1-4; no definite D call. Germline V gives CDR1 DFQATT, CDR2 SNEGSKA (reference sequence). CDR3 size: 15 residues. The ends were cut back, 0 bases at V and 5 bases at J, with 13 bases in the middle. CDR3 region: CSARDPGRHNEKLFF. The CDR3 DNA follows: TGCAGTGCTAGAGATCCCGGGCGCCACAATGAAAAACTGTTTTTT.

This clonotype occurred a few times. The chain has TRBV12-3 or TRBV12-4 and TRBJ2-2, with TRBD1 matching over 7 bases. V shed 6 bases, J shed 5 bases, and the junction held 9 bases outside the gene matches. The CDR3 has 15 amino acids. Here the CDR3 reads CASSNNNRGTGELFF. The CDR3 nucleotides are TGTGCCAGCAGCAACAACAACAGGGGAACCGGGGAGCTGTTTTTT.

This clonotype showed up many times. The rearrangement links TRBV28 to TRBJ2-5, with D perhaps TRBD1 (6 bases). Trimming removed 6 bases at V and 2 bases at J, with 10 bases between. Germline lookup yields CDR1 MDHEN and CDR2 SYDVKM. The CDR3 consists of 13 residues. The CDR3 sequence is CASRNRAQETQYF. The DNA for the CDR3 is TGTGCCAGCAGAAACAGGGCTCAAGAGACCCAGTACTTC. The entire variable domain, with the rest obtained from reference TRBV28 and TRBJ2-5, is as follows: DVKVTQSSRYLVKRTGEKVFLECVQDMDHENMFWYRQDPGLGLRLIYFSYDVKMKEKGDIPEGYSVSREKKERFSLILESASTNQTSMYLCASRNRAQETQYFGPGTRLLVL.

The table lists this clonotype with a few counts. The rearrangement uses TRBV6-1 and TRBJ2-5; 8 bases match TRBD2. The CDR3 extends over 14 amino acids. Per germline, CDR1 MNHNS and CDR2 SASEGT. The V and J ends lost 2 bases and 5 bases, in that order; junction bases with no gene match: 4. The CDR3 protein is CASSELGGRETQYF. CDR3 DNA sequence: TGTGCCAGCAGTGAACTTGGCGGGAGGGAGACCCAGTACTTC.

This clonotype was seen only a few times. The gene calls are TRBV19 and TRBJ2-7, with 10 bases lining up with TRBD2. Germline assignment: CDR1 LNHDA and CDR2 SQIVND (reference sequence). J lost 2 bases, V lost 5 bases, and 6 bases had no gene match. The CDR3 consists of 15 residues. The CDR3 DNA reads as TGTGCCAGTAGTTTTAGCGGGAGGACGACCTACGAGCAGTACTTC. Translating it yields CASSFSGRTTYEQYF.

V usage is TRBV5-1 and J usage is TRBJ1-6, with TRBD1 as a possible D gene (6 bases). Germline V gives CDR1 SGHRS, CDR2 YFSETQ. CDR3 length equals 14 residues. Trimming removed 4 bases from V and 10 bases from J, with 15 bases in between. The CDR3 bases are TGCGCCAGCAGCCCGGATGGCCAGGGGTCACCCCTCCACTTT. As protein: CASSPDGQGSPLHF.

The table lists this clonotype with a few counts. This chain joins TRBV28 and TRBJ2-7; 8 bases agree with TRBD2. The CDR3 is 13 residues long. Unmatched junction bases numbered 7, after V lost 3 bases and J lost 9 bases. Germline V gene sequence: CDR1 MDHEN, CDR2 SYDVKM. The CDR3 DNA sequence: TGTGCCAGCAGTTTTCCAGCGGGAGAGGGGCAGTACTTC. This gives the protein CASSFPAGEGQYF.

The V call is TRBV5-4, the J call TRBJ2-2; D gene unclear. V lost 9 bases and J lost 6, with 18 bases in between. The CDR3 is 14 amino acids. Germline V gives CDR1 SGHNT, CDR2 YYREEE (reference sequence). This CDR3 is CAIGLELLSGELFF. The CDR3 nucleotides are TGTGCCATCGGCTTGGAGCTCCTCTCCGGGGAGCTGTTTTTT.

This clonotype appeared many times. The V gene is TRBV29-1, the J gene TRBJ2-3; 8 bases agree with TRBD1. V shed 3 bases, J shed 3 bases, and the junction held 5 bases outside the gene matches. The CDR3 totals 14 residues. CDR1 is SQVTM, CDR2 ANQGSEA, per germline. DNA of the CDR3: TGCAGCGTTGACCAGGGGGCCTTGACAGATACGCAGTATTTT. Amino acid sequence: CSVDQGALTDTQYF.

The rearrangement links TRBV5-4 to TRBJ2-1, with a possible D match to TRBD2 (6 bases). This CDR3 is built from 13 residues. In germline, CDR1 is SGHNT, CDR2 YYREEE (reference sequence). The V end lost 1 base, the J end lost 8 bases, and 10 bases lay between the germline ends. The CDR3 protein is CASSLTSSDEQFF. The CDR3 region has the DNA TGTGCCAGCAGCTTGACTAGCAGCGATGAGCAGTTCTTC. Looking up the rest from reference TRBV5-4 and TRBJ2-1 gives the full variable domain: ETGVTQSPTHLIKTRGQQVTLRCSSQSGHNTVSWYQQALGQGPQFIFQYYREEENGRGNFPPRFSGLQFPNYSSELNVNALELDDSALYLCASSLTSSDEQFFGPGTRLTVL.

The chain couples TRBV9 to TRBJ2-1, with D hard to call. Trimming stripped 4 bases from V and 8 bases from J, with 10 bases between. The CDR3 totals 12 residues. Germline CDR1 and CDR2: SGDLS and YYNGEE. The CDR3 DNA reads TGTGCCAGCAGCCCAGACTCCTATGAGCAGTTCTTC. Protein product: CASSPDSYEQFF.

The chain employs TRBV12-3 or TRBV12-4 and TRBJ2-3, with TRBD2 as a possible D gene (5 bases). V dropped 2 bases and J dropped 0 bases, with 15 bases sitting between them. The CDR3 length is 17 residues. The CDR3 bases are TGTGCCAGCAGTTTACTTTGGACGACTACTAGCACAGATACGCAGTATTTT. It encodes CASSLLWTTTSTDTQYF.